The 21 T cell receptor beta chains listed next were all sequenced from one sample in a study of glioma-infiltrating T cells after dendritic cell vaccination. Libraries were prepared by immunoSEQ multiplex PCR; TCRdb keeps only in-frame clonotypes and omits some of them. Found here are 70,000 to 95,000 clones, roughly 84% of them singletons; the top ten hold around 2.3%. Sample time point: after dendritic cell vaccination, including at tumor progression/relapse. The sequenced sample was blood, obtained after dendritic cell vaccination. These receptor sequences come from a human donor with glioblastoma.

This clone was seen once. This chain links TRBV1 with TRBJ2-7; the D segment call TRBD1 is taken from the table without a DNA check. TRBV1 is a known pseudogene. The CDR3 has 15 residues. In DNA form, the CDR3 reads TGCACCAGCAGCCAAGTTTGGTACAGATCCTACGAGCAGTACTTC. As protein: CTSSQVWYRSYEQYF.

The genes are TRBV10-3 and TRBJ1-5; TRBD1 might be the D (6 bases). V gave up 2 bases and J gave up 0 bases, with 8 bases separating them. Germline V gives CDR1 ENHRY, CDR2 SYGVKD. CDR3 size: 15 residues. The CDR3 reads CAISEQGSSNQPQHF. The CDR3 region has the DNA TGTGCCATCAGTGAGCAGGGGAGTAGCAATCAGCCCCAGCATTTT.

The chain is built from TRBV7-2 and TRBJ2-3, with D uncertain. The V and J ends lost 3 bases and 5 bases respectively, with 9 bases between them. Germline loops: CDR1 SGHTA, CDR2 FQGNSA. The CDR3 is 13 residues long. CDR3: CASSLVGRDTQYF. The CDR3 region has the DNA TGTGCCAGCAGCTTGGTGGGCCGAGATACGCAGTATTTT.

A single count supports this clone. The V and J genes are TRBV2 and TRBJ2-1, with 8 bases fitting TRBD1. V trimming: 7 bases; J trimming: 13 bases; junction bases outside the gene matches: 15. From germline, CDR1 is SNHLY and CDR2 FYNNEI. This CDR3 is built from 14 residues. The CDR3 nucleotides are TGTGCCAGCACGGGGCAGGGGGCGTCCTTCAACCAGTTCTTC. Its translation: CASTGQGASFNQFF.

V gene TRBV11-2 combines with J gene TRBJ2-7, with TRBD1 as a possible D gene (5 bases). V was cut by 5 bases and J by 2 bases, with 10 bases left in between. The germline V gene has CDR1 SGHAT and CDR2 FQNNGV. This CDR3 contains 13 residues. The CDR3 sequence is CASSTIRAYEQYF. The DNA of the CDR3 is TGTGCCAGCAGCACAATCAGGGCCTACGAGCAGTACTTC.

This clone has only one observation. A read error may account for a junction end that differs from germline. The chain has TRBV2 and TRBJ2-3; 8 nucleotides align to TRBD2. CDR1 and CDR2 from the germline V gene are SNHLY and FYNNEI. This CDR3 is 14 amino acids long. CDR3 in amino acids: CASSQAGAPSTQYF. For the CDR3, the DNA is TGTGCCAGCAGTCAAGCGGGGGCCCCTAGTACGCAGTATTTT.

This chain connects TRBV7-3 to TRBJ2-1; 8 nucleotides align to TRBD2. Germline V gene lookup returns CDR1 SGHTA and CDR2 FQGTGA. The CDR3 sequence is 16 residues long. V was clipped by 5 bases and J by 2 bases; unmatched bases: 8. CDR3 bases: TGTGCCAGCAGCCCAAAGAGACTAGCGCCCTACAATGAGCAGTTCTTC. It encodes CASSPKRLAPYNEQFF.

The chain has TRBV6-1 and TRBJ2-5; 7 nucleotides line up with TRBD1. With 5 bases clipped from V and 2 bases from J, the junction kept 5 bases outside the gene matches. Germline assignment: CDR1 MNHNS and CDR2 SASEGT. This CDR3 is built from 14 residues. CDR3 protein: CASSRTGPQETQYF. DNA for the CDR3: TGTGCCAGCAGTCGGACAGGTCCTCAAGAGACCCAGTACTTC.

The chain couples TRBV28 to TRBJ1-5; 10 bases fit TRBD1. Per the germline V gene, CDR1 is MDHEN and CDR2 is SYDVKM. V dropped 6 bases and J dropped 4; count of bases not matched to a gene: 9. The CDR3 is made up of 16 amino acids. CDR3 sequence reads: CASRQHRDRGNQPQHF. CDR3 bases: TGTGCCAGCAGACAACACCGGGACAGGGGTAATCAGCCCCAGCATTTT.

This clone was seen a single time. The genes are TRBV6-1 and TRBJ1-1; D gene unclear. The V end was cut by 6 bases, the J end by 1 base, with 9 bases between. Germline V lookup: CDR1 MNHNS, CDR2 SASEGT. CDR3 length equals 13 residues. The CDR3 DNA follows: TGTGCCAGCAGCTCCTCGGGGAACACTGAAGCTTTCTTT. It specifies CASSSSGNTEAFF.

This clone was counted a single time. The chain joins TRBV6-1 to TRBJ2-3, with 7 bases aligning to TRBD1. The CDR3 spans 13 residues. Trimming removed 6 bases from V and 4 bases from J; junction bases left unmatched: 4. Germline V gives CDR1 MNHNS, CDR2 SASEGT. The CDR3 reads CASSTGDADTQYF. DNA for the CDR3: TGTGCCAGCAGCACAGGGGACGCAGATACGCAGTATTTT.

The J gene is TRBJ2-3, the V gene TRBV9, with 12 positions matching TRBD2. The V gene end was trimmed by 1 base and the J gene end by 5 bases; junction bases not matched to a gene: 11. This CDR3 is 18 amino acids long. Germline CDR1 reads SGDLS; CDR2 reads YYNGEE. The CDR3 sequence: CASSVYGLAGFSGDTQYF. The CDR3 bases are TGTGCCAGCAGCGTATACGGACTAGCGGGGTTCTCTGGAGATACGCAGTATTTT.

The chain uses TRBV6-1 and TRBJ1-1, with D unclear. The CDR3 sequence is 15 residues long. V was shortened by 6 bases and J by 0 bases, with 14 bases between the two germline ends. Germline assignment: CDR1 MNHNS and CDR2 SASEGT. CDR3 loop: CASREGRNLNTEAFF. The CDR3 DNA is TGTGCCAGCAGGGAGGGCCGTAACTTGAACACTGAAGCTTTCTTT.

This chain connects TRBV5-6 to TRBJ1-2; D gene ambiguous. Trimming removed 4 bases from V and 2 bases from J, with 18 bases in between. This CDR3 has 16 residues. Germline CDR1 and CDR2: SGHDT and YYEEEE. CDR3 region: CASSPTFSGGNYGYTF. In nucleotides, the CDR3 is TGTGCCAGCAGCCCCACATTTTCAGGAGGGAACTATGGCTACACCTTC.

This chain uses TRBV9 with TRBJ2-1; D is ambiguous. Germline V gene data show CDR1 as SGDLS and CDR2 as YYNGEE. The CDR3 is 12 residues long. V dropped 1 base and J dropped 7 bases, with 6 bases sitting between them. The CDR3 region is CASSVFGNEQFF. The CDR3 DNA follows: TGTGCCAGCAGCGTATTCGGGAATGAGCAGTTCTTC.

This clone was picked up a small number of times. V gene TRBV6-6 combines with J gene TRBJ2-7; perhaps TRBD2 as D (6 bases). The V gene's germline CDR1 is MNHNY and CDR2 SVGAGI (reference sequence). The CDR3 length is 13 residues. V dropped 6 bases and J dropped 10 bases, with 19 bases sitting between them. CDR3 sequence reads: CASSPRGASQQYF. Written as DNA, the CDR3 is TGTGCCAGCAGCCCTCGCGGGGCCTCCCAACAGTACTTC.

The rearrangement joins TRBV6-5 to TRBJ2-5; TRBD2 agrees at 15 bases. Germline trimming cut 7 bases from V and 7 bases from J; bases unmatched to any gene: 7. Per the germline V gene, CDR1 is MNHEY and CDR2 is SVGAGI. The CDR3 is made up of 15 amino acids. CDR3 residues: CASKGTSGGIGTQYF. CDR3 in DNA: TGTGCCAGCAAAGGGACTAGCGGGGGGATCGGGACCCAGTACTTC.

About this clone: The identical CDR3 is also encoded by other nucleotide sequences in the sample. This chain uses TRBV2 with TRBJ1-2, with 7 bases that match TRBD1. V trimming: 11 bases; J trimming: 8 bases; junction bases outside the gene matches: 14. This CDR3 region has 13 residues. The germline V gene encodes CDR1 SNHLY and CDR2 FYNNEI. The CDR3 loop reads CAGQGTASEGYTF. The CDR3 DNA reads TGTGCCGGCCAGGGGACAGCCTCTGAAGGCTACACCTTC.

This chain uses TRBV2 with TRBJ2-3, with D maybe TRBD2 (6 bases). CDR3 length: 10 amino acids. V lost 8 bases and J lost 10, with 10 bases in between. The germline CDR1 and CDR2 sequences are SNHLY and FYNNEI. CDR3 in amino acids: CASRLGAQYF. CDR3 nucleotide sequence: TGTGCCAGCCGACTAGGGGCGCAGTATTTT.

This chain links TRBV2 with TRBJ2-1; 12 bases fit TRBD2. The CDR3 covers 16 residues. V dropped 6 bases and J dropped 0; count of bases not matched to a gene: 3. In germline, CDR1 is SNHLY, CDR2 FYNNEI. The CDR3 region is CASRKTSGSSYNEQFF. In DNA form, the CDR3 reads TGTGCCAGCAGAAAGACTAGCGGGAGCTCCTACAATGAGCAGTTCTTC.

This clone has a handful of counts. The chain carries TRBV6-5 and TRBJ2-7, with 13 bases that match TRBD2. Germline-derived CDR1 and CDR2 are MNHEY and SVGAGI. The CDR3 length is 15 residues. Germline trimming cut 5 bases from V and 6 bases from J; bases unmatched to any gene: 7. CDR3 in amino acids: CASSPRTSGSSEQYF. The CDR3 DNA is TGTGCCAGCAGTCCGCGGACTAGCGGGAGCTCCGAGCAGTACTTC.